This T cell receptor (beta chain) is from a study of blood T cell repertoires in COVID-19. Looking at the study overall: Spain, Italy and the United States supplied samples that represented acute and convalescent COVID-19.

Germline values: CDR1 DFQATT, CDR2 SNEGSKA (reference sequence). V was cut by 3 bases and J by 0 bases, with 11 bases left in between. This CDR3 is 14 amino acids long. Source study methods: By means of reference gene primer amplification, nucleated cell counts were estimated. Libraries were prepared by immunoSEQ multiplex PCR; TCRdb keeps only in-frame clonotypes and omits some of them. V, J and clone size are those of that table, while D and trimming were read from the DNA. The sample holds roughly 360,000 clones; about four fifths are singletons and the top ten take under 1.2%. This clonotype was obtained from a human donor with acute or convalescent COVID-19. The donor label of this sample is uncertain. Input material: peripheral blood. The genes are TRBV20-1 and TRBJ1-1, with D possibly matching TRBD1 (5 bases). As DNA, the CDR3 is TGCAGTGCTAGTCTCAGGGTTGTGAACACTGAAGCTTTCTTT. This gives the protein CSASLRVVNTEAFF.